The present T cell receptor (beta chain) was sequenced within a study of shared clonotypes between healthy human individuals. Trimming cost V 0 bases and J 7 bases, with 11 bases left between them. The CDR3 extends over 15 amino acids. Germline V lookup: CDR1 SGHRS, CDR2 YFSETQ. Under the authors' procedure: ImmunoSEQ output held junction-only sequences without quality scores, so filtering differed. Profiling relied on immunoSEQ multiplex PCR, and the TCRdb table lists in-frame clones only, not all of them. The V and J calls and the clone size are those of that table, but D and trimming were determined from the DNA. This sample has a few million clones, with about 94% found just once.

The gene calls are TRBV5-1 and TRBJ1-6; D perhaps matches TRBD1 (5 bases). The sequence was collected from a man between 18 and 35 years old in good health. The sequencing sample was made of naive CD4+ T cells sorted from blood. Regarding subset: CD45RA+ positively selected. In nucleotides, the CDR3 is TGCGCCAGCAGCTTGGAGATGGCAGGGAATTCACCCCTCCACTTT. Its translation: CASSLEMAGNSPLHF.